Sequencing of this TCR beta chain was carried out in a study of OX40 agonist ivuxolimab in advanced cancers. About the study as a whole: The costimulatory receptor OX40 (CD134) was targeted by ivuxolimab, a fully human IgG2 agonistic monoclonal antibody. Partial responses were achieved by three dose-escalation patients, of whom one had hepatocellular carcinoma and two had cutaneous melanoma. Of the roughly 52 patients in dose escalation, about 20 had hepatocellular carcinoma, around 15 had melanoma, 9 had renal cell carcinoma and 9 had head and neck cancer. Intravenous ivuxolimab was administered to patients every 2 weeks at six dose levels: 0.01, 0.1, 0.3, 1.5, 3 and 10 mg/kg. Prior anti-PD-1, anti-PD-L1 or anti-CTLA-4 therapy was permitted, and 40% of dose-escalation patients had received checkpoint inhibitors. The purpose of peripheral TCRbeta sequencing was to test whether ivuxolimab changed TCR sequence diversity and led to clonal T-cell expansion. In the dose-escalation cohort, 82.7% of patients were male, and the mean age was around 60 years, with a range of roughly 23 to 85. The monotherapy dose-escalation portion (N ≈ 57 patients) of the phase I ivuxolimab trial is reported in the paper.

What the study reported, not specific to this receptor: The antigen specificity of the peripheral T cells that underwent clonal expansion was not determined. In partial responders in the 0.1-3.0 mg/kg groups, normalized peripheral clonal expansion was found to be among the lowest, especially among CD8+ T cells. Low levels of normalized T-cell clonal expansion were also seen in some nonresponding patients. After ivuxolimab, expanded clones were on average more numerous among CD8+ T cells than among CD4+ T cells. At doses of 0.1 to 3.0 mg/kg, clonal expansion of both CD4+ and CD8+ T cells in blood was seen between baseline and week 6.

Patients with a history of autoimmune disease or receiving systemic immunosuppression were excluded from the trial. In every dose cohort, peripheral blood was drawn for TCR sequencing at baseline, cycle 4 day 1, and cycle 7 day 1. Samples were obtained from an open-label, multicenter, first-in-human phase I dose-escalation trial of ivuxolimab. Adults with locally advanced or metastatic melanoma, renal cell, hepatocellular, or head and neck squamous cell carcinoma were enrolled in the trial. CD4+ and CD8+ T cells were sorted separately from peripheral blood before TCR sequencing. To sequence the TCRbeta CDR3 region, genomic DNA was isolated from the sorted cells. The immunoSEQ Assay was used to sequence the TCRbeta CDR3 regions. What TCRdb holds here is the immuneACCESS table cut down to in-frame rearrangements. Part of the clones is not present; checked against another copy, under half of the missing clones reflect an unresolved V gene, and the others are unexplained. This sample lists over 100,000 clones; over 75% were detected once. The leading ten clones occupy approximately 0.51% of the sample.

Taken from the germline V gene, the CDR1 and CDR2 loops are SNHLY and FYNNEI. Cut back by 4 bases and 1 base, the V and J ends lie 7 bases apart. The CDR3 measures 14 amino acids from cysteine to phenylalanine. CDR3 DNA only is kept here, 42 bases in frame from base 1. Comments on this clone: The clone's antigen remains unknown. There are no base qualities to consult, and no much larger clone falls within one base.

The sequence was collected from an adult with an advanced solid tumor such as melanoma, head and neck, liver or kidney cancer. The specimen comprised CD4+ or CD8+ T cells sorted from blood, sampled in a trial of the OX40 agonist ivuxolimab. The V gene is TRBV2 and the J gene is TRBJ2-2, and the D gene may be TRBD1, 5 bases matching. In nucleotides, the sequence is TGTGCCAGCAGTGTGCAGGGGAACACCGGGGAGCTGTTTTTT. Its protein product is CASSVQGNTGELFF.